The 14 T cell receptor beta chains below all came from one sample that was sequenced in a study of blood T cell repertoires in COVID-19. Sequencing used immunoSEQ multiplex PCR; TCRdb keeps in-frame clones, though not all of them. The sample shows about 300,000 clones, roughly 89% of them seen only once. Sequencing input: peripheral blood. Receptors were obtained from a woman aged 25 to 45 with COVID-19, enrolled during active disease.

In the case of this clone: Other nucleotide sequences from this sample produce the same CDR3. The V gene is TRBV12-3 or TRBV12-4, the J gene TRBJ1-1; D unresolved. This CDR3 has 13 residues. The ends were cut back, 2 bases at V and 0 bases at J, with 4 bases in the middle. CDR3 coding DNA: TGTGCCAGCAGTTTACAGGTGAACACTGAAGCTTTCTTT. Translation: CASSLQVNTEAFF.

The chain joins TRBV24-1 to TRBJ1-5, with a tentative D call TRBD1 (5 bases). The CDR3 is 14 amino acids. Germline values: CDR1 KGHDR, CDR2 SFDVKD. V was pared by 4 bases and J by 7 bases, with 13 bases between. The CDR3 reads CATSDSRVKQPQHF. CDR3 coding DNA: TGTGCCACCAGTGACTCCAGGGTTAAACAGCCCCAGCATTTT.

The chain recombines TRBV5-1 with TRBJ1-3; tentatively, D is TRBD1 (6 bases). The CDR3 consists of 14 residues. V was pared by 6 bases and J by 4 bases, with 14 bases between. Germline V gene data show CDR1 as SGHRS and CDR2 as YFSETQ. The CDR3 sequence is CASTLQGPGNTIYF. DNA of the CDR3: TGCGCCAGCACCCTACAGGGTCCCGGAAACACCATATATTTT.

The V gene is TRBV4-1, the J gene TRBJ2-3, with TRBD2 identical over 7 bases. J gave up 4 bases and V 3 bases, and 7 bases lay outside the gene matches. This CDR3 region has 15 residues. Germline CDR1 MGHRA, CDR2 YSYEKL. The CDR3 DNA reads as TGCGCCAGCAGCCATAGACGGGGGGACTCAGATACGCAGTATTTT. Its protein product is CASSHRRGDSDTQYF.

CDR3 in DNA: TGTGCCAGCAGTGTAAGACCGGGACAGGGCTCGGATGGCTACACCTTC. Amino acids: CASSVRPGQGSDGYTF. The chain couples TRBV6-1 to TRBJ1-2; 9 positions agree with TRBD1. CDR1 is MNHNS and CDR2 is SASEGT in the germline V gene. This CDR3 comprises 16 residues. With 4 bases clipped from V and 6 bases from J, the junction kept 12 bases outside the gene matches.

This chain connects TRBV28 to TRBJ1-5, with no clear D. The CDR3 runs to 15 residues. CDR1 MDHEN and CDR2 SYDVKM come from the germline V gene. V was shortened by 2 bases and J by 3 bases, with 11 bases between the two germline ends. CDR3 sequence reads: CASSLGWSNNQPQHF. The CDR3 DNA sequence: TGTGCCAGCAGTTTAGGCTGGTCAAACAATCAGCCCCAGCATTTT.

The V gene is TRBV19, the J gene TRBJ2-1; maybe TRBD2 (6 bases). Trimming cost V 0 bases and J 6 bases, with 15 bases left between them. The germline V gene has CDR1 LNHDA and CDR2 SQIVND (reference sequence). The CDR3 has 16 amino acids. CDR3: CASSIDSGGAINEQFF. The CDR3 DNA follows: TGTGCCAGTAGTATAGATAGCGGCGGGGCGATCAATGAGCAGTTCTTC.

This sequence joins TRBV5-6 and TRBJ1-2; unclear D gene. This CDR3 spans 14 amino acids. Germline lookup yields CDR1 SGHDT and CDR2 YYEEEE. V dropped 0 bases and J dropped 4 bases, with 10 bases sitting between them. The CDR3 spells CASSLAGSPYGYTF. The CDR3 nucleotides read TGTGCCAGCAGCTTGGCCGGTTCTCCCTATGGCTACACCTTC.

This chain uses TRBV7-7 with TRBJ2-5; possibly TRBD1 for D (6 bases). Germline V CDR1 and CDR2: SSHAT, FNYEAQ (reference sequence). V dropped 0 bases and J dropped 3 bases, with 8 bases sitting between them. CDR3 length: 14 amino acids. The CDR3 is CASSLAGAKETQYF. DNA of the CDR3: TGTGCCAGCAGCTTAGCGGGGGCCAAAGAGACCCAGTACTTC.

The chain has TRBV30 and TRBJ1-2, with D maybe TRBD1 (6 bases). Trimming stripped 3 bases from V and 5 bases from J, with 13 bases between. Germline V lookup: CDR1 GTSNPN, CDR2 SVGIG (reference sequence). The CDR3 runs 13 residues. CDR3 loop: CAWSPHREYGYTF. For the CDR3, the DNA is TGTGCCTGGAGCCCCCACAGGGAGTATGGCTACACCTTC.

The chain combines TRBV4-1 with TRBJ1-1; D is possibly TRBD1 (6 bases). The V gene lost 2 bases and the J gene lost 4 bases, with 11 bases spanning the gap. Germline CDR1 reads MGHRA; CDR2 reads YSYEKL. The CDR3 has 14 amino acids. For the CDR3, the DNA is TGCGCCAGCAGCCAAAGGGGAGGGGGCACTGAAGCTTTCTTT. The encoded protein is CASSQRGGGTEAFF.

The chain links TRBV19 to TRBJ2-3; TRBD1 might be the D (7 bases). Germline CDR1 LNHDA, CDR2 SQIVND (reference sequence). The CDR3 is made up of 15 amino acids. V gave up 6 bases and J gave up 1 base, with 14 bases separating them. CDR3 loop: CASRTRQGGTDTQYF. Written as DNA, the CDR3 is TGTGCCAGTAGGACTAGACAGGGCGGCACAGATACGCAGTATTTT. Drawing the rest from reference TRBV19 and TRBJ2-3, the complete variable domain is DGGITQSPKYLFRKEGQNVTLSCEQNLNHDAMYWYRQDPGQGLRLIYYSQIVNDFQKGDIAEGYSVSREKKESFPLTVTSAQKNPTAFYLCASRTRQGGTDTQYFGPGTRLTVL.

The table lists this clone with a count of one. The chain couples TRBV11-2 to TRBJ1-1; 8 bases are a match to TRBD1. CDR1 and CDR2 (germline): SGHAT, FQNNGV. The V and J ends lost 5 bases and 1 base, in that order; junction bases with no gene match: 6. The CDR3 consists of 15 residues. The CDR3 here is CASSLGQGPNTEAFF. The CDR3, as DNA: TGTGCCAGCAGCCTAGGACAGGGCCCGAACACTGAAGCTTTCTTT.

The rearrangement links TRBV2 to TRBJ2-5; 7 bases agree with TRBD2. After removal of 7 bases from V and 4 bases from J, the junction contained 6 bases not matched to a gene. The CDR3 consists of 13 residues. Germline-derived CDR1 and CDR2 are SNHLY and FYNNEI. The CDR3 is CASTGTTLETQYF. CDR3 bases: TGTGCCAGCACAGGGACTACACTAGAGACCCAGTACTTC.